This TCR beta chain is drawn from a study of beta chain features in type 1 diabetes. Trimming removed 5 bases from V and 2 bases from J, with 3 bases in between. Per the germline V gene, CDR1 is LNHDA and CDR2 is SQIVND (reference sequence). The CDR3 runs to 11 residues. Study-wide findings and caveats: Any HLA-type effect on TCRB rearrangement remained unresolved here. Naive, central memory and Treg TCRB repertoires appeared more alike in patients than in healthy donors.

Since all of the isolated RNA was reverse transcribed, expressed TCRB transcripts were what got sequenced. Naive, central memory and regulatory T cell samples yielded about 4 million reads on average. TCRdb keeps only in-frame clones here, not all; method: immunoSEQ multiplex PCR. Of about 210,000 clones in the sample, around 9.9% are singletons; the top ten hold over 1%. A few counts support this clone. Its antigen remains unidentified. The gene calls are TRBV19 and TRBJ1-2; D remains ambiguous. The source of this sequence is a man younger than 35 in good health. Sequencing was carried out using central memory CD4+ T cells from blood. In nucleotides, the CDR3 is TGTGCCAGTAGTCGGAACTATGGCTACACCTTC. This gives the protein CASSRNYGYTF.